This entry lists 14 T cell receptor beta chains sequenced from one sample in a study of control samples from healthy donors and cancer patients. This table comes from immunoSEQ multiplex PCR, and its TCRdb copy is limited to in-frame clones, with some not included. The data hold about 84,000 clones, with roughly nine tenths observed a single time. The sample consisted of blood. The receptors come from a man aged 25-45 years in good health.

This chain links TRBV7-2 with TRBJ2-5, with 8 bases that match TRBD1. V lost 1 base, J lost 2 bases, and 3 bases stayed unmatched. Germline V gives CDR1 SGHTA, CDR2 FQGNSA. This CDR3 has 15 amino acids. The CDR3 nucleotides read TGTGCCAGCAGCTTAGACAGGGGGGCTCAAGAGACCCAGTACTTC. Translating gives CASSLDRGAQETQYF. Combining the CDR3 with reference TRBV7-2 and TRBJ2-5 gives the whole variable domain GAGVSQSPSNKVTEKGKDVELRCDPISGHTALYWYRQSLGQGLEFLIYFQGNSAPDKSGLPSDRFSAERTGGSVSTLTIQRTQQEDSAVYLCASSLDRGAQETQYFGPGTRLLVL.

In its sample, this clone was seen once. This sequence joins TRBV24-1 and TRBJ2-5; D is unresolved. Trimming removed 3 bases from V and 7 bases from J, with 5 bases in between. The CDR3 totals 11 residues. Germline V CDR1 and CDR2: KGHDR, SFDVKD. The CDR3 DNA reads TGTGCCACCAGTGATCAGGTGACCCAGTACTTC. It is translated as CATSDQVTQYF.

The J gene is TRBJ2-1, the V gene TRBV19; TRBD1 aligns across 8 bases. This CDR3 comprises 15 residues. The germline gives CDR1 LNHDA, CDR2 SQIVND (reference sequence). The V gene end was trimmed by 3 bases and the J gene end by 5 bases; junction bases not matched to a gene: 6. Here the CDR3 DNA reads TGTGCCAGTAGTATTCGACAGGGGAAGGACAATGAGCAGTTCTTC. It codes for CASSIRQGKDNEQFF.

The V and J genes are TRBV9 and TRBJ1-4, with 7 bases that match TRBD1. With 8 bases clipped from V and 5 bases from J, the junction kept 18 bases outside the gene matches. This CDR3 is 17 amino acids long. The germline V gene has CDR1 SGDLS and CDR2 YYNGEE. DNA for the CDR3: TGTGCCAGTTCCTTGCGACAGGGTATTTTATTAAATGAAAAACTGTTTTTT. It codes for CASSLRQGILLNEKLFF.

The rearrangement joins TRBV5-4 to TRBJ2-5; 10 nucleotides align to TRBD2. The ends lost 6 bases at V and 2 bases at J; junction bases unmatched: 10. The CDR3 length is 16 residues. Germline V gene sequence: CDR1 SGHNT, CDR2 YYREEE (reference sequence). The CDR3 sequence: CASTHESGRDQETQYF. The CDR3 DNA is TGTGCCAGCACCCACGAAAGCGGGAGGGATCAAGAGACCCAGTACTTC. Full variable domain (remainder filled in from reference TRBV5-4 and TRBJ2-5): ETGVTQSPTHLIKTRGQQVTLRCSSQSGHNTVSWYQQALGQGPQFIFQYYREEENGRGNFPPRFSGLQFPNYSSELNVNALELDDSALYLCASTHESGRDQETQYFGPGTRLLVL.

This sequence joins TRBV21-1 and TRBJ1-1; TRBD1, the D gene given by the table, was not confirmed from the DNA. TRBV21-1 is a pseudogene segment. This CDR3 spans 17 amino acids. The CDR3 coding sequence is TGTGCCAGCAGCTGCCGGTGGCTGACAGGGGCAGACACTGAAGCTTTCTTT. Its protein is CASSCRWLTGADTEAFF.

The J gene is TRBJ2-7, the V gene TRBV30; 9 bases match TRBD1. There are 13 residues in the CDR3. CDR1 and CDR2 (germline): GTSNPN, SVGIG (reference sequence). V gave up 1 base and J gave up 4 bases; unmatched junction bases: 2. The CDR3, as DNA: TGTGCCTGGAGTGCAGGACAGGGGTACGAGCAGTACTTC. It specifies CAWSAGQGYEQYF.

This clone was recorded only once. The V and J genes are TRBV7-3 and TRBJ1-2; 7 bases line up with TRBD1. Unmatched junction bases numbered 9, after V lost 2 bases and J lost 3 bases. The CDR3 loop spans 16 amino acids. Germline CDR1 and CDR2: SGHTA and FQGTGA. CDR3 sequence (DNA): TGTGCCAGCAGCTTATCGGCGACAGGGCCCCACTATGGCTACACCTTC. This encodes CASSLSATGPHYGYTF.

This clone was observed a single time. This chain uses TRBV19 with TRBJ1-6, with 7 bases that match TRBD1. CDR1 LNHDA and CDR2 SQIVND come from the germline V gene (reference sequence). This CDR3 region has 14 residues. V lost 3 bases and J lost 5; bases outside the gene matches: 1. CDR3 coding DNA: TGTGCCAGTAGTATTGACAGGGATAATTCACCCCTCCACTTT. This codes for CASSIDRDNSPLHF.

The V call is TRBV19, the J call TRBJ2-2, with TRBD1 matching over 7 bases. Germline loops: CDR1 LNHDA, CDR2 SQIVND (reference sequence). V trimming: 5 bases; J trimming: 4 bases; junction bases outside the gene matches: 7. The CDR3 extends over 15 amino acids. The CDR3 DNA is TGTGCCAGTAGTGACAGGGTGTTTGGCACCGGGGAGCTGTTTTTT. It specifies CASSDRVFGTGELFF.

The V gene is TRBV6-6, the J gene TRBJ2-7; a weak D match, TRBD2 (7 bases). The CDR3 sequence is 15 residues long. V was pared by 6 bases and J by 2 bases, with 17 bases between. Germline V lookup: CDR1 MNHNY, CDR2 SVGAGI (reference sequence). CDR3 sequence (DNA): TGTGCCAGCAGGGACCGGGAAGGGGGGGCCTACGAGCAGTACTTC. Translating it yields CASRDREGGAYEQYF.

The chain employs TRBV9 and TRBJ1-2; D is possibly TRBD1 (6 bases). Germline V gene data show CDR1 as SGDLS and CDR2 as YYNGEE. The V gene lost 6 bases and the J gene lost 2 bases, with 17 bases spanning the gap. The CDR3 is 15 amino acids. This CDR3 reads CASNPGAGANYGYTF. CDR3 in DNA: TGTGCCAGCAACCCGGGGGCAGGGGCCAACTATGGCTACACCTTC. Supplemented by reference TRBV9 and TRBJ1-2, the full variable domain reads DSGVTQTPKHLITATGQRVTLRCSPRSGDLSVYWYQQSLDQGLQFLIQYYNGEERAKGNILERFSAQQFPDLHSELNLSSLELGDSALYFCASNPGAGANYGYTFGSGTRLTVV.

J is TRBJ1-5 and V is TRBV28, with D perhaps TRBD1 (6 bases). CDR1 and CDR2 (germline): MDHEN, SYDVKM. Deletions cut 3 bases from V and 6 bases from J, with 12 bases between. The CDR3 contains 14 residues. The CDR3 loop is CASSLIQGGQPQHF. For the CDR3, the DNA is TGTGCCAGCAGTTTGATACAGGGAGGTCAGCCCCAGCATTTT.

DNA for the CDR3: TGCGCCAGCAGCCAAGCCGACCCAGCTTACGAGCAGTACTTC. This translates into CASSQADPAYEQYF. J is TRBJ2-7 and V is TRBV4-1; D remains unclear. This CDR3 is built from 14 residues. The germline V and J ends were trimmed by 1 base and 4 bases, with 11 bases remaining between them. CDR1 is MGHRA and CDR2 is YSYEKL in the germline V gene.